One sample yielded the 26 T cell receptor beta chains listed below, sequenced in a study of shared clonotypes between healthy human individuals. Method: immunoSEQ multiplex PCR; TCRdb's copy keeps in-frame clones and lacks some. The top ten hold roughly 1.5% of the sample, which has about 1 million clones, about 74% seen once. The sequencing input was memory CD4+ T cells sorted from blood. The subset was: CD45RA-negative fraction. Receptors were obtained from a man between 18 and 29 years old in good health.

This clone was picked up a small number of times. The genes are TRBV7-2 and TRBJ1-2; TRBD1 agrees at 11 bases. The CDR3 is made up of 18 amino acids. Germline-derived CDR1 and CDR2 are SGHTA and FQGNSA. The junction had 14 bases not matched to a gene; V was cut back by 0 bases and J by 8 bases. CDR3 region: CASSLAGTGTGGLRGYTF. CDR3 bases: TGTGCCAGCAGCTTAGCGGGCACCGGGACAGGGGGATTGCGGGGCTACACCTTC.

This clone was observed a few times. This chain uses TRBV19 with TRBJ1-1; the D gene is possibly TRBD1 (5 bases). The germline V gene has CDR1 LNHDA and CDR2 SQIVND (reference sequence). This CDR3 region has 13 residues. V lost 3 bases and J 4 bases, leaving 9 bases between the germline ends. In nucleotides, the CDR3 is TGTGCCAGTAGTATCGGGACCCGCACTGAAGCTTTCTTT. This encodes CASSIGTRTEAFF.

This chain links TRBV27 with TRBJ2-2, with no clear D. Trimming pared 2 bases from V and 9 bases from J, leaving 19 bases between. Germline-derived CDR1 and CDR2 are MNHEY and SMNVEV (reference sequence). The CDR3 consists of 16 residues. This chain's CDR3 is CASSLDRRAAGRELFF. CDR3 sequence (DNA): TGTGCCAGCAGTTTAGACCGCCGCGCAGCTGGTCGGGAGCTGTTTTTT.

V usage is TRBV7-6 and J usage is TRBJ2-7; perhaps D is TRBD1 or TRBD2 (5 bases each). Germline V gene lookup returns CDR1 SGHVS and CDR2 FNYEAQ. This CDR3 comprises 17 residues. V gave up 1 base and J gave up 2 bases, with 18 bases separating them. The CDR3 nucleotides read TGTGCCAGCAGCTTAGGACCCGGGGCAGGTGCCCCCTACGAGCAGTACTTC. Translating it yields CASSLGPGAGAPYEQYF.

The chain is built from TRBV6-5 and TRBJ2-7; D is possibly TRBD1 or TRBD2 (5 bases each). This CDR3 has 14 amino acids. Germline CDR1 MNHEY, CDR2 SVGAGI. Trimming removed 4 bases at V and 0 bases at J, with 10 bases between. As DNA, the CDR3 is TGTGCCAGCAGTTTCAGGGACGGCTCCTACGAGCAGTACTTC. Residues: CASSFRDGSYEQYF.

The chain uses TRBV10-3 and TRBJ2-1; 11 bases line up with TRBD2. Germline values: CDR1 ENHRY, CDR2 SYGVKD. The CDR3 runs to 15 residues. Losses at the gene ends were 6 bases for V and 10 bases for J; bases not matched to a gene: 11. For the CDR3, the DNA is TGTGCCATCAGCGCCGGACTAGCGGGCGGGCCAGAGCAGTTCTTC. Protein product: CAISAGLAGGPEQFF.

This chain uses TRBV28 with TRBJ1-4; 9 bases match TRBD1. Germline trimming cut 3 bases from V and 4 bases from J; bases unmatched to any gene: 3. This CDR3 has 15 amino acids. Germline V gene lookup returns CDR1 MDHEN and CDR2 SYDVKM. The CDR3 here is CASSFVDRGNEKLFF. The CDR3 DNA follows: TGTGCCAGCAGTTTCGTGGACAGGGGTAATGAAAAACTGTTTTTT.

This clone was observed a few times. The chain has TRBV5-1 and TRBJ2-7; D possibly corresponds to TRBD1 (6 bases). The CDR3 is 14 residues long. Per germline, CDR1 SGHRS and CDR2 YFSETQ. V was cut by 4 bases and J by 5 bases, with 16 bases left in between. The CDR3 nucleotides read TGCGCCAGCAGCCCGTCCTCGACAGGTCACGAGCAGTACTTC. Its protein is CASSPSSTGHEQYF.

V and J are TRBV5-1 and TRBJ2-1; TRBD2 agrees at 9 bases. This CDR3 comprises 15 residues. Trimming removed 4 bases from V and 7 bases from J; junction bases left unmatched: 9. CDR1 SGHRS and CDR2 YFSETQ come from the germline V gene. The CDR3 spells CASSATAGGFNEQFF. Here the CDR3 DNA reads TGCGCCAGCAGCGCCACAGCGGGGGGCTTTAATGAGCAGTTCTTC. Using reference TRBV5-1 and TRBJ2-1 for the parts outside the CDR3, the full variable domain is KAGVTQTPRYLIKTRGQQVTLSCSPISGHRSVSWYQQTPGQGLQFLFEYFSETQRNKGNFPGRFSGRQFSNSRSEMNVSTLELGDSALYLCASSATAGGFNEQFFGPGTRLTVL.

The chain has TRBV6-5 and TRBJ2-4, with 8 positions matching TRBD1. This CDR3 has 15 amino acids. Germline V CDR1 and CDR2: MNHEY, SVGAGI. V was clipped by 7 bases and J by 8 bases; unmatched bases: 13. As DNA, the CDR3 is TGTGCCAGCACCTACCCGGGCAGGGGGCTGGACATTCAGTACTTC. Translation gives CASTYPGRGLDIQYF.

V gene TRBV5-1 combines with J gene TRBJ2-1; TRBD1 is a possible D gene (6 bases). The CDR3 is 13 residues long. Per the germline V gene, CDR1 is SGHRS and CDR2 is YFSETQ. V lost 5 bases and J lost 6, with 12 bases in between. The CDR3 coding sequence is TGCGCCAGCAGTTCTTCAGGGGCCAATGAGCAGTTCTTC. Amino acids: CASSSSGANEQFF.

The CDR3 bases are TGTGCCAGTAGTCGGGAACAAGAGACCCAGTACTTC. Translated, it gives CASSREQETQYF. The chain combines TRBV5-4 with TRBJ2-5; D possibly corresponds to TRBD2 (5 bases). CDR1 SGHNT and CDR2 YYREEE come from the germline V gene (reference sequence). Trimming took 8 bases from V and 2 from J, leaving 10 bases between them. The CDR3 is 12 residues long.

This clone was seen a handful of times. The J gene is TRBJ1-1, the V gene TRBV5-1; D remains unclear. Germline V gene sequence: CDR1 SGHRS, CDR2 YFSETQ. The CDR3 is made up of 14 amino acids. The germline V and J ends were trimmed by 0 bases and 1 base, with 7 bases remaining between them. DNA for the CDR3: TGCGCCAGCAGCTTGGAACACCAGAACACTGAAGCTTTCTTT. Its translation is CASSLEHQNTEAFF.

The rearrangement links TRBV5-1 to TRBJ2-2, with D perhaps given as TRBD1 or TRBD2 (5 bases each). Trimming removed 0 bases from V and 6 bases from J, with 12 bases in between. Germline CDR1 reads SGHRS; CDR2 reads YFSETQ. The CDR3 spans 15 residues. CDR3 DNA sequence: TGCGCCAGCAGCTTGGGGGCCCCGGGGCCCGGGGAGCTGTTTTTT. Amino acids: CASSLGAPGPGELFF. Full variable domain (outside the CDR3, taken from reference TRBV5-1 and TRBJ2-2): KAGVTQTPRYLIKTRGQQVTLSCSPISGHRSVSWYQQTPGQGLQFLFEYFSETQRNKGNFPGRFSGRQFSNSRSEMNVSTLELGDSALYLCASSLGAPGPGELFFGEGSRLTVL.

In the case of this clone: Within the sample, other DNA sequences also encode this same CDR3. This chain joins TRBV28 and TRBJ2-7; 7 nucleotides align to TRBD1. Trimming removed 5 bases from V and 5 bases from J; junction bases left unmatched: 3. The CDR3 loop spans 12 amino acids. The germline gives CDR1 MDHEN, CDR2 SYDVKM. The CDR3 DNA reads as TGTGCCAGCAGTGACAGGGATCACGAGCAGTACTTC. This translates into CASSDRDHEQYF.

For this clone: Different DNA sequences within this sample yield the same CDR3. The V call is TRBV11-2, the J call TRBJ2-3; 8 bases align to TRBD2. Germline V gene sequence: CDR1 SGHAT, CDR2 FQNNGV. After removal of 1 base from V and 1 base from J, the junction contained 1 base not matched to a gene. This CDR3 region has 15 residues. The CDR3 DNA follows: TGTGCCAGCAGCTTAGCGGGGGGGGGCACAGATACGCAGTATTTT. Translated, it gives CASSLAGGGTDTQYF.

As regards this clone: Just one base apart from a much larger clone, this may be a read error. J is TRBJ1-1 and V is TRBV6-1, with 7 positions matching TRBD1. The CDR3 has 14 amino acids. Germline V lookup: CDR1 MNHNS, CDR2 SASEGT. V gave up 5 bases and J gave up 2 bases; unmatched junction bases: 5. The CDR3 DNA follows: TGTGCCAGCAGTACCCGGACAGGTAACACTGAAGCTTTCTTT. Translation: CASSTRTGNTEAFF.

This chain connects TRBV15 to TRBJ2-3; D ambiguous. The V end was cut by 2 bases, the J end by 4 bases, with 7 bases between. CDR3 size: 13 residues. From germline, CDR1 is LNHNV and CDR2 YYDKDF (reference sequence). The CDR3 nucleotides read TGTGCCACCAGCAGATCCCGATCAGATACGCAGTATTTT. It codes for CATSRSRSDTQYF.

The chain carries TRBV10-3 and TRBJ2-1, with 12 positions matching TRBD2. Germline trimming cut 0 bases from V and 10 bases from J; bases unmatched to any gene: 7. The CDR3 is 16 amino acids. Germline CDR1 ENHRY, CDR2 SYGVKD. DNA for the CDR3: TGTGCCATCAGTGAGTCTGTACTAGCGGGAGGCCGGGAGCAGTTCTTC. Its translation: CAISESVLAGGREQFF.

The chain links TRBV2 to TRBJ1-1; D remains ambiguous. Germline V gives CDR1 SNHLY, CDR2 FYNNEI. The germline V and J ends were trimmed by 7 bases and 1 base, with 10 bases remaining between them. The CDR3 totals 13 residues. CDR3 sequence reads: CASTFNGNTEAFF. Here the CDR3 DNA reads TGTGCCAGCACCTTCAACGGGAACACTGAAGCTTTCTTT.

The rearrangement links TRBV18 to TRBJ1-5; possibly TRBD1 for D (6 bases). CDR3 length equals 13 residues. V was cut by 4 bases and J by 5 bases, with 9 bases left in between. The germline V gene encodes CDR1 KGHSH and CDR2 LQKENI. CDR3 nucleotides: TGTGCCAGCTCACTGGGGGCCCATCAGCCCCAGCATTTT. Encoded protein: CASSLGAHQPQHF. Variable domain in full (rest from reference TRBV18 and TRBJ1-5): NAGVMQNPRHLVRRRGQEARLRCSPMKGHSHVYWYRQLPEEGLKFMVYLQKENIIDESGMPKERFSAEFPKEGPSILRIQQVVRGDSAAYFCASSLGAHQPQHFGDGTRLSIL.

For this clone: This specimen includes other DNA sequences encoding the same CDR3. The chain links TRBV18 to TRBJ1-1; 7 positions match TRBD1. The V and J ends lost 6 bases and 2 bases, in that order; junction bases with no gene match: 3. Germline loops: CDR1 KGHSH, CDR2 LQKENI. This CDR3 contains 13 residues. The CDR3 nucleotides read TGTGCCAGCTCCCGACAGGGCAACACTGAAGCTTTCTTT. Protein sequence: CASSRQGNTEAFF. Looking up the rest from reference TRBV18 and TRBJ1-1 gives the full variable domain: NAGVMQNPRHLVRRRGQEARLRCSPMKGHSHVYWYRQLPEEGLKFMVYLQKENIIDESGMPKERFSAEFPKEGPSILRIQQVVRGDSAAYFCASSRQGNTEAFFGQGTRLTVV.

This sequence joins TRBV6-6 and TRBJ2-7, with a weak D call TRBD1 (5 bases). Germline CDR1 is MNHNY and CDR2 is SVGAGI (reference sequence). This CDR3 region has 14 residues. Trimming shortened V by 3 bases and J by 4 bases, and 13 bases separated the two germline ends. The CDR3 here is CASSYKGYTYEQYF. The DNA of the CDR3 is TGTGCCAGCAGTTATAAGGGGTACACATACGAGCAGTACTTC.

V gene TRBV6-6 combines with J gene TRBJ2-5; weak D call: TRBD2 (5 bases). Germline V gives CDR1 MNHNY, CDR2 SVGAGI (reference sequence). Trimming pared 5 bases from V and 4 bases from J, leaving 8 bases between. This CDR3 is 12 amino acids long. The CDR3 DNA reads TGTGCCAGCAGTGTACTAGTAGAGACCCAGTACTTC. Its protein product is CASSVLVETQYF.

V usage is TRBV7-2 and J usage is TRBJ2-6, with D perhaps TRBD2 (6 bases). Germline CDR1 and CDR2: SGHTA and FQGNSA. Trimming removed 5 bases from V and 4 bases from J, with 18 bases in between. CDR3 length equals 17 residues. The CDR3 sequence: CASSRGGAAGGANVLTF. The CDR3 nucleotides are TGTGCCAGCAGCCGCGGAGGGGCAGCTGGAGGGGCCAACGTCCTGACTTTC.

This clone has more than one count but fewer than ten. For the CDR3, the DNA is TGTGCCAGTCGGCCCCACCTGAACACTGAAGCTTTCTTT. Protein sequence: CASRPHLNTEAFF. V gene TRBV19 combines with J gene TRBJ1-1, with unresolved D. Trimming pared 8 bases from V and 0 bases from J, leaving 10 bases between. CDR1 is LNHDA and CDR2 is SQIVND in the germline V gene (reference sequence). The CDR3 runs 13 residues. The full variable domain, its missing parts supplied by reference TRBV19 and TRBJ1-1, is DGGITQSPKYLFRKEGQNVTLSCEQNLNHDAMYWYRQDPGQGLRLIYYSQIVNDFQKGDIAEGYSVSREKKESFPLTVTSAQKNPTAFYLCASRPHLNTEAFFGQGTRLTVV.